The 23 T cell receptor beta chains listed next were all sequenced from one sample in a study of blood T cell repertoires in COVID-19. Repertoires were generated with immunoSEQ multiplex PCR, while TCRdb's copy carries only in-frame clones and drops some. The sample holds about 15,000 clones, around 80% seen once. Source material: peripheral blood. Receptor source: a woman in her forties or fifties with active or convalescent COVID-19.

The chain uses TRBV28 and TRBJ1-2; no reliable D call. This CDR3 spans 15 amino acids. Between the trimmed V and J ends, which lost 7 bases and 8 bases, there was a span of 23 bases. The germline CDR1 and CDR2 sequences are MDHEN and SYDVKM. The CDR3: CASTPLRQSRGGYTF. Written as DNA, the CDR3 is TGTGCCAGCACCCCCCTACGGCAGTCGAGAGGAGGCTACACCTTC.

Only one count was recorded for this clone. CDR3 sequence reads: CASSERVEQYF. The CDR3 nucleotides are TGTGCCAGCAGTGAAAGAGTTGAGCAGTACTTC. The J gene is TRBJ2-7, the V gene TRBV6-1; D remains unclear. Per the germline V gene, CDR1 is MNHNS and CDR2 is SASEGT. Trimming took off 2 bases at V and 7 bases at J, with 6 bases between the two ends. This CDR3 contains 11 residues.

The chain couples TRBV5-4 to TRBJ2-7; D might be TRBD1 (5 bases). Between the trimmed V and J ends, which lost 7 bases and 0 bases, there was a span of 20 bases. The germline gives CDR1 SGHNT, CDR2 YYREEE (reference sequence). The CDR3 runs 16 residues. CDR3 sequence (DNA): TGTGCCAGCCGTAAATGGGGCGGATGGAGCTCCTACGAGCAGTACTTC. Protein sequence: CASRKWGGWSSYEQYF.

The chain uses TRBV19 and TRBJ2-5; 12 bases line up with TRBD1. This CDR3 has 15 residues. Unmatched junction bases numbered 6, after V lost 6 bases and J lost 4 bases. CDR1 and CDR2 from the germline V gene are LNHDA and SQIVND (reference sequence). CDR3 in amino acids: CASRSGTGGAETQYF. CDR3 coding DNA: TGTGCCAGTAGGAGCGGGACAGGGGGCGCAGAGACCCAGTACTTC.

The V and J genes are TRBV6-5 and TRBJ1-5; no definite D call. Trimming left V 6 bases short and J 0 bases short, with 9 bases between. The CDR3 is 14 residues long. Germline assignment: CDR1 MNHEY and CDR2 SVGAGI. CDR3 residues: CASRTTDSNQPQHF. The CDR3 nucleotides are TGTGCCAGCAGGACGACTGATAGCAATCAGCCCCAGCATTTT.

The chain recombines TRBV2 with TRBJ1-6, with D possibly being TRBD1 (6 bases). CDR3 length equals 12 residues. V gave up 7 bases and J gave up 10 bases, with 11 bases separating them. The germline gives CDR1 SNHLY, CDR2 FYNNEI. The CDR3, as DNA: TGTGCCAGCACAGGGGCTGAATCACCCCTCCACTTT. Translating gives CASTGAESPLHF.

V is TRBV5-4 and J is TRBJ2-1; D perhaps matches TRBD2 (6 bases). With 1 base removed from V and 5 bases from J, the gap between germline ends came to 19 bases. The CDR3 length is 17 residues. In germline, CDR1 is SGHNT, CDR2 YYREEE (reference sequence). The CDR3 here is CASSLHGSGGHNNEQFF. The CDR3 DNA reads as TGTGCCAGCAGCTTGCATGGTAGCGGAGGCCACAACAATGAGCAGTTCTTC.

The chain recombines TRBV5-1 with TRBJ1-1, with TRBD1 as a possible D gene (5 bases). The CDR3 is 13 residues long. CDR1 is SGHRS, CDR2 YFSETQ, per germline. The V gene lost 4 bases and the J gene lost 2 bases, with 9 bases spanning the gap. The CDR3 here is CASSRQRNTEAFF. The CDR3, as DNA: TGCGCCAGCAGCCGACAGAGAAACACTGAAGCTTTCTTT.

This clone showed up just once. CDR3 DNA sequence: TGTGCCAGCAGCTTGGGGGGACAGCGGAAAACCCTCCACTTT. This gives the protein CASSLGGQRKTLHF. The V and J genes are TRBV7-9 and TRBJ1-6; 7 nucleotides agree with TRBD1. Trimming removed 3 bases from V and 14 bases from J; junction bases left unmatched: 10. CDR3 length: 14 amino acids. Germline V gene sequence: CDR1 SEHNR, CDR2 FQNEAQ (reference sequence).

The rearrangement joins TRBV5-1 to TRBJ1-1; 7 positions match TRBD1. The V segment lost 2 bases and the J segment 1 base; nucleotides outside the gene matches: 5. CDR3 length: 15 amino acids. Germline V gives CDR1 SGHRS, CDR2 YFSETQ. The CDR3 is CASSLWTGKNTEAFF. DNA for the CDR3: TGCGCCAGCAGCTTATGGACAGGCAAGAACACTGAAGCTTTCTTT.

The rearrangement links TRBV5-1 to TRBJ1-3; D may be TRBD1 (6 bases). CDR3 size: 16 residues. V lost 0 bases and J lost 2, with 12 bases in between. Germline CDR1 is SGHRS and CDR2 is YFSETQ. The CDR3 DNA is TGCGCCAGCAGCTTGGATTTGGGGGCGGCTGGAAACACCATATATTTT. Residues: CASSLDLGAAGNTIYF.

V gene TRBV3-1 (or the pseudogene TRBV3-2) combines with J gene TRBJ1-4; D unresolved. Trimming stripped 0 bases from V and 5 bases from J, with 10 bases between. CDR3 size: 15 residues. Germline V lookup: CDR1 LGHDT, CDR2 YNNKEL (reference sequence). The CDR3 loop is CASSQDASWNEKLFF. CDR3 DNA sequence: TGTGCCAGCAGCCAAGATGCCAGTTGGAATGAAAAACTGTTTTTT.

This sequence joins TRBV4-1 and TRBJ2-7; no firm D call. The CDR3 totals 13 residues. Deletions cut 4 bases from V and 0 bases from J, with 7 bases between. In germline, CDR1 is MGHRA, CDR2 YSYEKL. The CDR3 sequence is CASSPLGSYEQYF. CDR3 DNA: TGCGCCAGCAGCCCCCTCGGCTCCTACGAGCAGTACTTC.

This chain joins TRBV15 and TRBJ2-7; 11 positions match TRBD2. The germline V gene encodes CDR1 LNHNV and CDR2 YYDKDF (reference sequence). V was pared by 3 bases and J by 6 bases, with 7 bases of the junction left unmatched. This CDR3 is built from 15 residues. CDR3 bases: TGTGCCACCAGCAGTCCCCAAACTAGCGGGGGCGAGCAGTACTTC. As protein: CATSSPQTSGGEQYF.

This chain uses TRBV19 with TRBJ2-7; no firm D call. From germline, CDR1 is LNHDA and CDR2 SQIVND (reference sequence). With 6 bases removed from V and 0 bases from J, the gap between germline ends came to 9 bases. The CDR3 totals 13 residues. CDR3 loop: CASSRKSSYEQYF. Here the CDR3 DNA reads TGTGCCAGTAGCCGTAAGAGCTCCTACGAGCAGTACTTC.

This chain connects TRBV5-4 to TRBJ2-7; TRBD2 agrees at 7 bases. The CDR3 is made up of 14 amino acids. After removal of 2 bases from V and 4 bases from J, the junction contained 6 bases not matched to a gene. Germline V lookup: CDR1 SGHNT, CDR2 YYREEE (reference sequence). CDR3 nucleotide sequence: TGTGCCAGCAGCTTTGGACTAGGTTGGTACGAGCAGTACTTC. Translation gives CASSFGLGWYEQYF.

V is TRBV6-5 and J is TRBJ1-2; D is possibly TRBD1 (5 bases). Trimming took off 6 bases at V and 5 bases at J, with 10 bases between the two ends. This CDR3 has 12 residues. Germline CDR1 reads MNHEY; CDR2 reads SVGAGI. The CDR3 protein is CASRGTLYGYTF. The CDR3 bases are TGTGCCAGCAGGGGGACTCTTTATGGCTACACCTTC.

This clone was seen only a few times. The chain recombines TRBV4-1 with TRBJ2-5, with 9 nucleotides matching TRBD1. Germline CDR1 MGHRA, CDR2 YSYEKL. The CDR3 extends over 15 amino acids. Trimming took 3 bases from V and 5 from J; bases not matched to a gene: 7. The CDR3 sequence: CASSHPGQGLETQYF. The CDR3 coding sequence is TGCGCCAGCAGCCATCCCGGACAGGGGCTGGAGACCCAGTACTTC.

The CDR3 DNA follows: TGTGCCAGCAGCAACGCACAGGGGGTTTGGACCTACGAGCAGTACTTC. Amino acids: CASSNAQGVWTYEQYF. V and J are TRBV7-6 and TRBJ2-7, with 8 bases identical to TRBD1. V shed 5 bases and J 2 bases; nucleotides not matched to a gene: 11. The CDR3 consists of 16 residues. Germline-derived CDR1 and CDR2 are SGHVS and FNYEAQ.

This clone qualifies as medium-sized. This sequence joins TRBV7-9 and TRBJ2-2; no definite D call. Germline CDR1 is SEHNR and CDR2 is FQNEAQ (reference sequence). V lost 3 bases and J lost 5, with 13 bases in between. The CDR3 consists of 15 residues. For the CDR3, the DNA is TGTGCCAGCAGCTTCCTGTTGTTCGGGACCGGGGAGCTGTTTTTT. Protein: CASSFLLFGTGELFF.

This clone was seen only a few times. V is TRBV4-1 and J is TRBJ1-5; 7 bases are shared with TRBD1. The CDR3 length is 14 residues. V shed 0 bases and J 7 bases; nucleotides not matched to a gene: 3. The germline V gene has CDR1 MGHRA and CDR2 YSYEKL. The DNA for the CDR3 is TGCGCCAGCAGCCAAGAACAGGGGTCGCAGCCCCAGCATTTT. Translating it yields CASSQEQGSQPQHF.

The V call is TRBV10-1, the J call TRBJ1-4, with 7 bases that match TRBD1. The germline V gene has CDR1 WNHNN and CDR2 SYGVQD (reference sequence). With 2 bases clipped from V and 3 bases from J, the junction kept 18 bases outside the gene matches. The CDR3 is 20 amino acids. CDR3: CASSENPNGTVTSANEKLFF. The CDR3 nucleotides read TGCGCCAGCAGTGAGAATCCCAATGGGACAGTGACCTCCGCTAATGAAAAACTGTTTTTT.

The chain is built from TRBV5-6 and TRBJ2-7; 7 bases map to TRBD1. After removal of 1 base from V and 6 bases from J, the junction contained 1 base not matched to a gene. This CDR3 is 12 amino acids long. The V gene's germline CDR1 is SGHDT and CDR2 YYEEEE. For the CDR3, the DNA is TGTGCCAGCAGCTTGCCAGGGGGCGAGCAGTACTTC. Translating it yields CASSLPGGEQYF.